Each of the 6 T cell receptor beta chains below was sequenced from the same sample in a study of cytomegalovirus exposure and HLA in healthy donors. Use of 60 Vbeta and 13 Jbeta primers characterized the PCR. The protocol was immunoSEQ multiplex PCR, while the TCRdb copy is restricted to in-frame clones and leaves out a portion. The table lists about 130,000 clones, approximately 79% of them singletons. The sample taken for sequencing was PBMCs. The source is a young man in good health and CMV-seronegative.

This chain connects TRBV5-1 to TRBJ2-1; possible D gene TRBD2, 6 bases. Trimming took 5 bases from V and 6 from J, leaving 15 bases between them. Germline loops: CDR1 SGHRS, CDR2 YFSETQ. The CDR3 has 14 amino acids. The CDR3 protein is CASSRGLTTNEQFF. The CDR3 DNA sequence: TGCGCCAGCAGTAGGGGACTGACTACCAATGAGCAGTTCTTC. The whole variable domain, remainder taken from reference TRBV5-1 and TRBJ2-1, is KAGVTQTPRYLIKTRGQQVTLSCSPISGHRSVSWYQQTPGQGLQFLFEYFSETQRNKGNFPGRFSGRQFSNSRSEMNVSTLELGDSALYLCASSRGLTTNEQFFGPGTRLTVL.

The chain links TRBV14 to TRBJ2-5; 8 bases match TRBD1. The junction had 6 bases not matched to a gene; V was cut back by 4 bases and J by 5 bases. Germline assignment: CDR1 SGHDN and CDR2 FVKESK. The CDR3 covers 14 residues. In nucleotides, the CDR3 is TGTGCCAGCAGCCCCTTGGACAGGGATGAGACCCAGTACTTC. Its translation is CASSPLDRDETQYF.

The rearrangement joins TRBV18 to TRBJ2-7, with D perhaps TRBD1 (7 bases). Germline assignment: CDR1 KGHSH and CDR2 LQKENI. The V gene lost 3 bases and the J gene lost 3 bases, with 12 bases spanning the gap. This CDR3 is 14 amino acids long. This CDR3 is CASSPSQGGYEQYF. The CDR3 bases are TGTGCCAGCTCACCCTCGCAGGGGGGCTACGAGCAGTACTTC.

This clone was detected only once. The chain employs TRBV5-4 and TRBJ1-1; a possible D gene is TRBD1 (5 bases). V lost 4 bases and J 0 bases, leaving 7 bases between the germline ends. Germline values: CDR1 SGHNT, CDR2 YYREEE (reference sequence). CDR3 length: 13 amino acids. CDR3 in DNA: TGTGCCAGCAGCCCGGGGGTGAACACTGAAGCTTTCTTT. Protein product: CASSPGVNTEAFF.

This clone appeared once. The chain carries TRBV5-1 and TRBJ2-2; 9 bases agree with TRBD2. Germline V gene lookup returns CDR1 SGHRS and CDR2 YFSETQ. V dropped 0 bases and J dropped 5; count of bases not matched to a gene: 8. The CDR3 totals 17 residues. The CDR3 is CASSLARGSGGTGELFF. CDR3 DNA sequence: TGCGCCAGCAGCTTGGCCCGCGGTAGCGGGGGTACCGGGGAGCTGTTTTTT.

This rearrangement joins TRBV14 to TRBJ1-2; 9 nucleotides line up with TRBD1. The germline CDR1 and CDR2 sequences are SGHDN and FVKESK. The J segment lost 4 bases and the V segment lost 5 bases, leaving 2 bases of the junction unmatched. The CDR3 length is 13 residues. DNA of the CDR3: TGTGCCAGCAGCAGGACAGGGGTCTATGGCTACACCTTC. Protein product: CASSRTGVYGYTF.